This is a list of T cell receptor beta chains from one sample in a study of blood T cell repertoires in COVID-19. Profiling relied on immunoSEQ multiplex PCR, and the TCRdb table lists in-frame clones only, not all of them. The data contain under 250,000 clones, around 81% of them seen just once; the ten biggest clones take up roughly 2.3%. The sequenced sample was peripheral blood. These TCRs come from an older woman with acute or convalescent COVID-19. Both conserved end residues are trimmed from each CDR3.

CDR3 protein: ASGNRGRNEKLF; V gene: TRBV2; CDR3 length: 12; J gene: TRBJ1-4
CDR3 protein: ASSPRGYGYT; V gene: TRBV19; CDR3 length: 10; J gene: TRBJ1-2
CDR3 protein: ASIRGQTGELF; V gene: TRBV12-3/TRBV12-4; CDR3 length: 11; J gene: TRBJ2-2
CDR3 protein: ASSPRSGGISSYNEQF; V gene: TRBV18; CDR3 length: 16; J gene: TRBJ2-1
CDR3 protein: ASRASGNTIY; V gene: TRBV9; CDR3 length: 10; J gene: TRBJ1-3
CDR3 protein: SVEDRRLAGYNEQF; V gene: TRBV29-1; CDR3 length: 14; J gene: TRBJ2-1
CDR3 protein: ASSQTSGSTDTQY; V gene: TRBV4-3; CDR3 length: 13; J gene: TRBJ2-3
CDR3 protein: AIGTVIMEQF; V gene: TRBV10-3; CDR3 length: 10; J gene: TRBJ2-1
CDR3 protein: ASSPARWDRDQPQH; V gene: TRBV27; CDR3 length: 14; J gene: TRBJ1-5
CDR3 protein: ASSISTGNQPQH; V gene: TRBV7-9; CDR3 length: 12; J gene: TRBJ1-5
CDR3 protein: ASSLTVQGPGNTIY; V gene: TRBV7-2; CDR3 length: 14; J gene: TRBJ1-3
CDR3 protein: ASSEEPDYGYT; V gene: TRBV6-1; CDR3 length: 11; J gene: TRBJ1-2
CDR3 protein: ASSFALTGANSPLH; V gene: TRBV5-4; CDR3 length: 14; J gene: TRBJ1-6
CDR3 protein: ASGGGYEQY; V gene: TRBV27; CDR3 length: 9; J gene: TRBJ2-7
CDR3 protein: ASSGTLGGRNYGYT; V gene: TRBV5-1; CDR3 length: 14; J gene: TRBJ1-2
CDR3 protein: ASSQGAGTTNEQF; V gene: TRBV4-2; CDR3 length: 13; J gene: TRBJ2-1
CDR3 protein: ASSEFGDNNSPLH; V gene: TRBV6-1; CDR3 length: 13; J gene: TRBJ1-6
CDR3 protein: SVEGGTSYGYT; V gene: TRBV29-1; CDR3 length: 11; J gene: TRBJ1-2
CDR3 protein: ASSPTKLAGVEETQY; V gene: TRBV28; CDR3 length: 15; J gene: TRBJ2-5
CDR3 protein: ASSLEQGASAF; V gene: TRBV7-9; CDR3 length: 11; J gene: TRBJ1-1
CDR3 protein: AMAGGRDDEQY; V gene: TRBV6-5; CDR3 length: 11; J gene: TRBJ2-7
CDR3 protein: SVESNSYEQY; V gene: TRBV29-1; CDR3 length: 10; J gene: TRBJ2-7
CDR3 protein: ASSEHGAGANSPLH; V gene: TRBV6-1; CDR3 length: 14; J gene: TRBJ1-6
CDR3 protein: ASSLEPGRESSPLH; V gene: TRBV5-1; CDR3 length: 14; J gene: TRBJ1-6
CDR3 protein: ASSLSITGSSGNTIY; V gene: TRBV5-4; CDR3 length: 15; J gene: TRBJ1-3
CDR3 protein: ASIWQGEAF; V gene: TRBV28; CDR3 length: 9; J gene: TRBJ1-1
CDR3 protein: ASSEWFGVNTEAF; V gene: TRBV2; CDR3 length: 13; J gene: TRBJ1-1
CDR3 protein: ASSPDRGQVGYT; V gene: TRBV7-8; CDR3 length: 12; J gene: TRBJ1-2
CDR3 protein: SASQGTDQPQH; V gene: TRBV20-1; CDR3 length: 11; J gene: TRBJ1-5
CDR3 protein: ASSPDRETEAF; V gene: TRBV19; CDR3 length: 11; J gene: TRBJ1-1
CDR3 protein: ASSFSGQETQY; V gene: TRBV7-3; CDR3 length: 11; J gene: TRBJ2-5
CDR3 protein: ASSLTGAREQF; V gene: TRBV7-3; CDR3 length: 11; J gene: TRBJ2-1
CDR3 protein: SASSGIGYGYT; V gene: TRBV20-1; CDR3 length: 11; J gene: TRBJ1-2
CDR3 protein: ASSLFDEQF; V gene: TRBV30; CDR3 length: 9; J gene: TRBJ2-1
CDR3 protein: ASSLVGDYRGYT; V gene: TRBV7-2; CDR3 length: 12; J gene: TRBJ1-2
CDR3 protein: ASSLRGGNNSPLH; V gene: TRBV7-2; CDR3 length: 13; J gene: TRBJ1-6
CDR3 protein: ASSLEQGVNEKLF; V gene: TRBV7-6; CDR3 length: 13; J gene: TRBJ1-4
CDR3 protein: ASSLALRGNTDTQY; V gene: TRBV7-2; CDR3 length: 14; J gene: TRBJ2-3
CDR3 protein: ASSPGTGGSQNEQF; V gene: TRBV18; CDR3 length: 14; J gene: TRBJ2-1
CDR3 protein: SVGSTGSTGELF; V gene: TRBV29-1; CDR3 length: 12; J gene: TRBJ2-2